This T cell receptor beta chain emerged from a study of cytomegalovirus exposure and HLA in healthy donors. The PCR contained 60 Vbeta and 13 Jbeta primers. Sequencing was performed with immunoSEQ multiplex PCR; in TCRdb, only in-frame clones are kept and a portion is missing. The data hold some 120,000 clones, with about 81% observed a single time. Concerning this clone: Antigen: not known.

From germline, CDR1 is SGHTA and CDR2 FQGNSA. The CDR3 covers 16 residues. The V end lost 0 bases, the J end lost 0 bases, and 10 bases lay between the germline ends. Findings and caveats of the study: Rates of TCR association differed by HLA locus in a later analysis, with DRB1 highest and HLA-C lowest.

The sample taken for sequencing was PBMCs. The chain joins TRBV7-2 to TRBJ2-3, with D hard to call. The sequence derives from a woman aged 45-65 years in good health and CMV-seropositive. CDR3 DNA: TGTGCCAGCAGCTTAGCCCCAGTTGCTAGCACAGATACGCAGTATTTT. This encodes CASSLAPVASTDTQYF. The whole variable domain, remainder taken from reference TRBV7-2 and TRBJ2-3, is GAGVSQSPSNKVTEKGKDVELRCDPISGHTALYWYRQSLGQGLEFLIYFQGNSAPDKSGLPSDRFSAERTGGSVSTLTIQRTQQEDSAVYLCASSLAPVASTDTQYFGPGTRLTVL.